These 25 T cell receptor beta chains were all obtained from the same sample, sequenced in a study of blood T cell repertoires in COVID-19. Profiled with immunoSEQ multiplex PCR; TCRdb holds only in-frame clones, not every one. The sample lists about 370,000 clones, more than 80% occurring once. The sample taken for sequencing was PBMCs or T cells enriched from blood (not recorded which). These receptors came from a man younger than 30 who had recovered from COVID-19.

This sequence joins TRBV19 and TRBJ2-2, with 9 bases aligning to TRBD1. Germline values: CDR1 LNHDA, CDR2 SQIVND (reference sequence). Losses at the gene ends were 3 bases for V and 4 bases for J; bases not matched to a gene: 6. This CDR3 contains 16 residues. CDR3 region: CASSIPVTGGTGELFF. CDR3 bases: TGTGCCAGTAGTATCCCCGTGACAGGGGGCACCGGGGAGCTGTTTTTT.

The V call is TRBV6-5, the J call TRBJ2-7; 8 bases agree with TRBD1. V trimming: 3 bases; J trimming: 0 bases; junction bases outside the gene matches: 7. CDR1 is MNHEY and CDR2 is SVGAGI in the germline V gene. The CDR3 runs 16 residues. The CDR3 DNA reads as TGTGCCAGCAGTTATGACCGGACAGGGAGCTCCTACGAGCAGTACTTC. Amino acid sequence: CASSYDRTGSSYEQYF.

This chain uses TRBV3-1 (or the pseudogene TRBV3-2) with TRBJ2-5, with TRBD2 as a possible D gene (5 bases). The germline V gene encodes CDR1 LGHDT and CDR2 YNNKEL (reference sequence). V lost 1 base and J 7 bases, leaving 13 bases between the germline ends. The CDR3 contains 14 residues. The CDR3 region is CASSQVLAGGTQYF. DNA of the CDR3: TGTGCCAGCAGCCAAGTCCTAGCTGGAGGGACCCAGTACTTC.

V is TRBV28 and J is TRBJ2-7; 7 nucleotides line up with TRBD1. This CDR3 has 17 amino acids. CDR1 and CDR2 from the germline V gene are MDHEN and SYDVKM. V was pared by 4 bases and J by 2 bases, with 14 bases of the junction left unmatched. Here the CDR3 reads CASSSTFSSTGTYEQYF. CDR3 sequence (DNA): TGTGCCAGCAGTTCGACCTTCTCCTCGACAGGGACCTACGAGCAGTACTTC.

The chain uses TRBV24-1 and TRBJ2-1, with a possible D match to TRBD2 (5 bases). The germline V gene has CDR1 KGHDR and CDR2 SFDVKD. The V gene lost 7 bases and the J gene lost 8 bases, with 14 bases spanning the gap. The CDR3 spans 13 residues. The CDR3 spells CATSISDGDEQFF. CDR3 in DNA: TGTGCCACCAGCATATCAGACGGGGATGAGCAGTTCTTC.

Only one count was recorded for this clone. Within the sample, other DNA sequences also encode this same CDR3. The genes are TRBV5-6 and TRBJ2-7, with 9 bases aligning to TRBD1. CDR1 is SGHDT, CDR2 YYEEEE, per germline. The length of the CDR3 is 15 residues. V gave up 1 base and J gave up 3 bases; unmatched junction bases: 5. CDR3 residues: CASSLKGQGSYEQYF. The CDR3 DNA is TGTGCCAGCAGCTTGAAGGGACAGGGCAGCTACGAGCAGTACTTC.

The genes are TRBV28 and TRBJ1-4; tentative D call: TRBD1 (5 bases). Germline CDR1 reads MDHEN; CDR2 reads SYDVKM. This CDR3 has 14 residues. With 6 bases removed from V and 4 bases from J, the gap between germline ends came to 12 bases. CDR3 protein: CASRGRWINEKLFF. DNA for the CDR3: TGTGCCAGCAGGGGGCGCTGGATTAATGAAAAACTGTTTTTT.

In DNA form, the CDR3 reads TGTGCCAGCAGCTTAGGTCAGGCGCACGGGGAGCTGTTTTTT. Encoded protein: CASSLGQAHGELFF. The chain couples TRBV7-9 to TRBJ2-2; D unclear. Germline assignment: CDR1 SEHNR and CDR2 FQNEAQ (reference sequence). Trimming cost V 1 base and J 7 bases, with 10 bases left between them. The CDR3 spans 14 residues.

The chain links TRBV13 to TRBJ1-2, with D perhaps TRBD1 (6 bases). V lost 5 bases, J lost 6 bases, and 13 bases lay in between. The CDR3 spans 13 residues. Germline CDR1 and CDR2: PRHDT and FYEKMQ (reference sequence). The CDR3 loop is CASSTGEGDGYTF. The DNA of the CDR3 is TGTGCCAGCAGCACCGGGGAGGGGGATGGCTACACCTTC.

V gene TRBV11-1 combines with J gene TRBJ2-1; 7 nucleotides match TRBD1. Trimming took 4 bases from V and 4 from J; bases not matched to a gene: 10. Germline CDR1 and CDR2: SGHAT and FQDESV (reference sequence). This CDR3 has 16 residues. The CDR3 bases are TGTGCCAGCAGCTCGCCGAAGGGACAGCCATACAATGAGCAGTTCTTC. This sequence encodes CASSSPKGQPYNEQFF. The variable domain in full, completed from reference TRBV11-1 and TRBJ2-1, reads EAEVAQSPRYKITEKSQAVAFWCDPISGHATLYWYRQILGQGPELLVQFQDESVVDDSQLPKDRFSAERLKGVDSTLKIQPAELGDSAMYLCASSSPKGQPYNEQFFGPGTRLTVL.

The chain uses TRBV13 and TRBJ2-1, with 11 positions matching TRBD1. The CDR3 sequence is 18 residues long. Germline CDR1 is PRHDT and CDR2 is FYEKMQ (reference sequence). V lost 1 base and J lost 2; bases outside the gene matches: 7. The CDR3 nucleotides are TGTGCCAGCAGCTTAGAGCTTTTGGGACAGGGGGCCTACAATGAGCAGTTCTTC. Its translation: CASSLELLGQGAYNEQFF.

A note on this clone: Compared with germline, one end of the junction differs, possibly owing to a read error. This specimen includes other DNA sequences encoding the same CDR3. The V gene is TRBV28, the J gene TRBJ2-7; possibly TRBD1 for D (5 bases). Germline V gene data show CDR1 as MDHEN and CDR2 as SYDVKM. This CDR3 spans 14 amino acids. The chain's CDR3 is CASSLFRDSYEQYF. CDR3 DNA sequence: TGTGCCAGTAGTTTATTCAGGGATTCCTACGAGCAGTACTTC.

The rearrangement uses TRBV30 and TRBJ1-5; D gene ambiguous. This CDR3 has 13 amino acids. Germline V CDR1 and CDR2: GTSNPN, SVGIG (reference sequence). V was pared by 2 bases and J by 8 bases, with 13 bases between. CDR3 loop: CAWSRDPGEPQHF. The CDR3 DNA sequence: TGTGCCTGGAGTCGAGACCCCGGGGAGCCCCAGCATTTT. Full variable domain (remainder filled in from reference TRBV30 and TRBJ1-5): SQTIHQWPATLVQPVGSPLSLECTVEGTSNPNLYWYRQAAGRGLQLLFYSVGIGQISSEVPQNLSASRPQDRQFILSSKKLLLSDSGFYLCAWSRDPGEPQHFGDGTRLSIL.

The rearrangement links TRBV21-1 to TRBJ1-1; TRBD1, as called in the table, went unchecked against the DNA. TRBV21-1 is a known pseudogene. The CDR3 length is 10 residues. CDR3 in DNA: TGTGCCAGCAGCATGGGGCCCTGTATCTTT. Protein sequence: CASSMGPCIF.

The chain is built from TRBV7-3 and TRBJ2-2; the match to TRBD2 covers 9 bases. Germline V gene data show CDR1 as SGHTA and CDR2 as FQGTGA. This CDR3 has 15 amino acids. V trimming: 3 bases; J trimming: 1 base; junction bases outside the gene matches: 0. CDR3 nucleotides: TGTGCCAGCAGCTTTAGCGGGGGGAACACCGGGGAGCTGTTTTTT. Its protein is CASSFSGGNTGELFF.

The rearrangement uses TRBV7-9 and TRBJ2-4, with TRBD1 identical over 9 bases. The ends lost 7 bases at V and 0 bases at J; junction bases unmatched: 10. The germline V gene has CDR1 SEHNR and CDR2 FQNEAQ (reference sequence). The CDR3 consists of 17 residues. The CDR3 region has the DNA TGTGCCAGCACCTCGGACAGGGGACGGGGAGCCAAAAACATTCAGTACTTC. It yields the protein CASTSDRGRGAKNIQYF.

The CDR3 protein is CASSPTQGTEAFF. The CDR3 DNA sequence: TGCGCCAGCAGCCCCACACAGGGCACTGAAGCTTTCTTT. V gene TRBV5-1 combines with J gene TRBJ1-1; a weak D match, TRBD1 (6 bases). V lost 4 bases and J 4 bases, leaving 11 bases between the germline ends. The CDR3 is 13 residues long. CDR1 is SGHRS, CDR2 YFSETQ, per germline.

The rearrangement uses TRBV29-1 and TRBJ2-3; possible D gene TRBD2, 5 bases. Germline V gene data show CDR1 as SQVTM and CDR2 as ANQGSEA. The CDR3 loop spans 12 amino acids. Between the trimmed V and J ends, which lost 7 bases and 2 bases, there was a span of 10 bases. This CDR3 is CSGGAHTDTQYF. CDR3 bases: TGCAGCGGGGGAGCCCACACAGATACGCAGTATTTT.

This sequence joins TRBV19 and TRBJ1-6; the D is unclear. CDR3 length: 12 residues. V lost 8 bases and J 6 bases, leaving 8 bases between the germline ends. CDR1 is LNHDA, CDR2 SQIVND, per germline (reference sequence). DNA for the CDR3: TGTGCCAGTGGGAGGGTTAATTCACCCCTCCACTTT. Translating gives CASGRVNSPLHF.

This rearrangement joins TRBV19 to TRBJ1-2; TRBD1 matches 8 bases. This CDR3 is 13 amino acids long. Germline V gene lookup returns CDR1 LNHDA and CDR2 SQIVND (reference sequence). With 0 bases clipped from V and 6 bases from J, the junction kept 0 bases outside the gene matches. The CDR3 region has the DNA TGTGCCAGTAGTATAGAGACAGGGGATGGCTACACCTTC. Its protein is CASSIETGDGYTF. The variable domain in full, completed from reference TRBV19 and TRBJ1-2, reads DGGITQSPKYLFRKEGQNVTLSCEQNLNHDAMYWYRQDPGQGLRLIYYSQIVNDFQKGDIAEGYSVSREKKESFPLTVTSAQKNPTAFYLCASSIETGDGYTFGSGTRLTVV.

The CDR3 coding sequence is TGCGCCAGCAGCCCGACTAGCGGGAGGGCTTCTACCTACAATGAGCAGTTCTTC. This gives the protein CASSPTSGRASTYNEQFF. This chain links TRBV5-1 with TRBJ2-1; TRBD2 matches 14 bases. V was pared by 4 bases and J by 2 bases, with 8 bases of the junction left unmatched. The CDR3 consists of 18 residues. The germline V gene encodes CDR1 SGHRS and CDR2 YFSETQ.

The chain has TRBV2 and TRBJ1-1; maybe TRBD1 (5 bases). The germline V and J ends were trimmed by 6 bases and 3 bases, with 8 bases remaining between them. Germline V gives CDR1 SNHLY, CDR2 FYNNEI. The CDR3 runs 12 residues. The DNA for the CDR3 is TGTGCCAGCAGCAGGGTGGACACTGAAGCTTTCTTT. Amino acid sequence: CASSRVDTEAFF. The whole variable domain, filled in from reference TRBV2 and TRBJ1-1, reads EPEVTQTPSHQVTQMGQEVILRCVPISNHLYFYWYRQILGQKVEFLVSFYNNEISEKSEIFDDQFSVERPDGSNFTLKIRSTKLEDSAMYFCASSRVDTEAFFGQGTRLTVV.

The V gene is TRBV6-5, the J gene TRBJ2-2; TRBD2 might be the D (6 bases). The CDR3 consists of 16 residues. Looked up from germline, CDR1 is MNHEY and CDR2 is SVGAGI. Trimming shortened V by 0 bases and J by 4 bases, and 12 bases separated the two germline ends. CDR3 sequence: CASSYSRAGLTGELFF. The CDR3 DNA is TGTGCCAGCAGTTACTCGAGAGCGGGCCTCACCGGGGAGCTGTTTTTT.

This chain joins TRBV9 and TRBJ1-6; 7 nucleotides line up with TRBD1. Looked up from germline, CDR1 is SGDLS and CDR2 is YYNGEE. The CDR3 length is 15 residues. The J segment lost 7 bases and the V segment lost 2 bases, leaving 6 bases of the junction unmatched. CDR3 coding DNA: TGTGCCAGCAGCGTGTCCGGGACAGAAAATTCACCCCTCCACTTT. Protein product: CASSVSGTENSPLHF.

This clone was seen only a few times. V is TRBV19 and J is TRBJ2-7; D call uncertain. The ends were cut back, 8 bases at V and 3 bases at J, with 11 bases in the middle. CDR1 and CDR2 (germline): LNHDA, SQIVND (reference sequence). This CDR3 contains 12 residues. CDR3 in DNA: TGTGCCAGTGCAAGATCGAGCTACGAGCAGTACTTC. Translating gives CASARSSYEQYF.